A single sample gave rise to the 29 T cell receptor beta chains below, sequenced in a study of T-cell memory formation after mild COVID-19. TCRdb used MiXCR to reprocess the 5' RACE reads, holding one entry per CDR3 protein. The top ten clones hold less than 25% of a sample with 140,000 to 150,000 distinct CDR3 sequences, around 27% of them seen once. Sequenced material: PBMCs or a T cell subset sorted from them (not recorded which). All receptors come from an adult woman who had mild COVID-19 (a few samples of this study predate the infection). Cell type and time point are not known.

This clonotype was seen more than once but under ten times. This chain joins TRBV7-3 and TRBJ2-7, with D possibly TRBD2 on 5 matching bases. The CDR3 covers 13 residues. Germline loops: CDR1 SGHTA, CDR2 FQGTGA. Between the trimmed V and J ends, which lost 4 bases and 3 bases, there was a span of 10 bases. The CDR3 loop reads CASSSTRGYEQYF. CDR3 DNA sequence: TGTGCCAGCAGCTCCACCCGGGGCTACGAGCAGTACTTC.

This clonotype was counted only a few times. The chain combines TRBV4-1 with TRBJ1-6; D call uncertain. The V gene's germline CDR1 is MGHRA and CDR2 YSYEKL. V was cut by 0 bases and J by 10 bases, with 7 bases left in between. CDR3 length: 13 amino acids. The DNA for the CDR3 is TGCGCCAGCAGCCAAGACTCAGGCTCACCCCTCCACTTT. It encodes CASSQDSGSPLHF.

This clonotype has only a few counts. The genes are TRBV4-1 and TRBJ2-1; 12 nucleotides align to TRBD2. The CDR3 covers 16 residues. Germline V gene data show CDR1 as MGHRA and CDR2 as YSYEKL. V dropped 3 bases and J dropped 7; count of bases not matched to a gene: 7. The CDR3 spells CASSHPTSGGLNEQFF. The CDR3 DNA is TGCGCCAGCAGCCACCCGACTAGCGGGGGACTGAATGAGCAGTTCTTC.

CDR3 bases: TGTGCCAGCAGCTCAGATGGCGGAGACGGGTCCTACGAGCAGTACTTC. Protein: CASSSDGGDGSYEQYF. V and J are TRBV7-9 and TRBJ2-7; D not certain. Looked up from germline, CDR1 is SEHNR and CDR2 is FQNEAQ (reference sequence). This CDR3 has 16 amino acids. Trimming stripped 4 bases from V and 1 base from J, with 17 bases between.

The table lists this clonotype with a count of one. This rearrangement joins TRBV20-1 to TRBJ1-1; D is unresolved. V lost 1 base, J lost 2 bases, and 11 bases lay in between. The germline V gene has CDR1 DFQATT and CDR2 SNEGSKA (reference sequence). This CDR3 is built from 14 residues. As DNA, the CDR3 is TGCAGTGCTAGAGTCCGCGATCTAAACACTGAAGCTTTCTTT. Protein sequence: CSARVRDLNTEAFF.

The chain joins TRBV10-3 to TRBJ1-1; 7 bases are shared with TRBD1. There are 18 residues in the CDR3. V was clipped by 1 base and J by 10 bases; unmatched bases: 21. Germline-derived CDR1 and CDR2 are ENHRY and SYGVKD. CDR3 sequence: CAISEWGLPEGAQGSAFF. CDR3 nucleotide sequence: TGTGCCATCAGTGAGTGGGGCTTGCCAGAGGGGGCGCAAGGATCAGCTTTCTTT.

In its sample, this clonotype was seen a few times. The V and J genes are TRBV7-9 and TRBJ2-1; D uncertain. This CDR3 region has 12 residues. Germline V gene sequence: CDR1 SEHNR, CDR2 FQNEAQ (reference sequence). Deletions cut 4 bases from V and 12 bases from J, with 13 bases between. The CDR3 DNA reads TGTGCCAGCAGCTATACCAAGACGGGGCAGTTCTTC. Its translation is CASSYTKTGQFF. Full variable domain (rest looked up from reference TRBV7-9 and TRBJ2-1): DTGVSQNPRHKITKRGQNVTFRCDPISEHNRLYWYRQTLGQGPEFLTYFQNEAQLEKSRLLSDRFSAERPKGSFSTLEIQRTEQGDSAMYLCASSYTKTGQFFGPGTRLTVL.

This clonotype appeared a few times. V usage is TRBV4-3 and J usage is TRBJ2-7; TRBD2 matches 10 bases. Unmatched junction bases numbered 5, after V lost 0 bases and J lost 0 bases. The germline CDR1 and CDR2 sequences are LGHNA and YSLEER. The CDR3 is 17 amino acids. The CDR3 sequence is CASSQDSRTSGSYEQYF. The CDR3 nucleotides read TGCGCCAGCAGCCAAGATTCGCGGACTAGCGGCTCCTACGAGCAGTACTTC.

This clonotype was observed a handful of times. The genes are TRBV7-8 and TRBJ1-1; D is unclear. The V and J ends lost 6 bases and 0 bases respectively, with 17 bases between them. Germline V gene sequence: CDR1 SGHVS, CDR2 FQNEAQ. There are 16 residues in the CDR3. In DNA, the CDR3 is TGTGCCAGCAGTCCCGCCGACGGAACAATGAACACTGAAGCTTTCTTT. Translating it yields CASSPADGTMNTEAFF.

This chain connects TRBV4-1 to TRBJ2-7; 8 nucleotides line up with TRBD2. The junction had 7 bases not matched to a gene; V was cut back by 5 bases and J by 1 base. Per germline, CDR1 MGHRA and CDR2 YSYEKL. The CDR3 contains 15 residues. CDR3 loop: CASSAGLEGSYEQYF. CDR3 DNA: TGCGCCAGCAGCGCGGGACTAGAGGGTTCCTACGAGCAGTACTTC.

The V and J genes are TRBV7-8 and TRBJ2-3, with D possibly being TRBD2 (5 bases). Germline assignment: CDR1 SGHVS and CDR2 FQNEAQ. CDR3 length equals 15 residues. V lost 5 bases and J 2 bases, leaving 14 bases between the germline ends. CDR3 in amino acids: CASSPRSGNTDTQYF. The CDR3 nucleotides are TGTGCCAGCAGCCCAAGAAGCGGAAACACAGATACGCAGTATTTT.

This clonotype was counted only a few times. The rearrangement links TRBV4-1 to TRBJ2-3, with 9 bases lining up with TRBD2. CDR1 and CDR2 from the germline V gene are MGHRA and YSYEKL. The CDR3 has 16 amino acids. V lost 4 bases to trimming and J lost 1 base; unmatched junction nucleotides: 6. The CDR3 is CASSRYSGGGTDTQYF. CDR3 bases: TGCGCCAGCAGCCGTTATAGCGGGGGCGGCACAGATACGCAGTATTTT.

This clonotype was counted ten times or more. V usage is TRBV7-6 and J usage is TRBJ2-1, with 9 nucleotides matching TRBD2. In germline, CDR1 is SGHVS, CDR2 FNYEAQ. CDR3 size: 15 residues. J was trimmed by 0 bases and V by 6 bases; bases with no gene match: 3. The CDR3 protein is CASSLAGSSYNEQFF. In DNA form, the CDR3 reads TGTGCCAGCAGTCTAGCGGGGAGCTCCTACAATGAGCAGTTCTTC.

This clonotype was detected only a few times. The rearrangement uses TRBV11-3 and TRBJ1-2; no firm D call. Between the trimmed V and J ends, which lost 1 base and 4 bases, there was a span of 16 bases. This CDR3 comprises 16 residues. CDR1 is SGHNT, CDR2 YENEEA, per germline. The CDR3 DNA sequence: TGTGCCAGCAGCTTAGTAGGCGAGGAGCTCTCCTATGGCTACACCTTC. This encodes CASSLVGEELSYGYTF.

This clonotype showed up just a few times. CDR3 DNA: TGTGCCATCAGTGAGTCGAAATCTCCTGAACGAGAACTATACGAGCAGTACTTC. Its protein product is CAISESKSPERELYEQYF. The rearrangement uses TRBV10-3 and TRBJ2-7; no firm D call. This CDR3 contains 18 residues. Germline V gene sequence: CDR1 ENHRY, CDR2 SYGVKD. V lost 0 bases to trimming and J lost 4 bases, with 22 bases between them.

This chain joins TRBV21-1 and TRBJ2-7; TRBD1 was called by the table and not checked on the DNA. TRBV21-1 is flagged as a pseudogene. CDR3 length: 15 amino acids. The chain's CDR3 is CASSKWWTGTGEQYF. The CDR3, as DNA: TGTGCCAGCAGCAAATGGTGGACAGGGACGGGCGAGCAGTACTTC.

This chain joins TRBV12-3 or TRBV12-4 and TRBJ1-2; the match to TRBD1 covers 8 bases. CDR3 length: 14 amino acids. After removal of 0 bases from V and 5 bases from J, the junction contained 2 bases not matched to a gene. The CDR3: CASSLAGQGYGYTF. CDR3 bases: TGTGCCAGCAGTTTAGCCGGACAGGGTTATGGCTACACCTTC.

The chain links TRBV27 to TRBJ2-1; 12 bases align to TRBD2. Germline CDR1 is MNHEY and CDR2 is SMNVEV (reference sequence). This CDR3 is 15 amino acids long. The J segment lost 8 bases and the V segment lost 3 bases, leaving 5 bases of the junction unmatched. The CDR3: CASSFGLAGGYEQFF. The CDR3 region has the DNA TGTGCCAGCAGTTTTGGGCTAGCGGGAGGGTATGAGCAGTTCTTC.

The V call is TRBV27, the J call TRBJ2-7, with D unclear. Between the trimmed V and J ends, which lost 3 bases and 3 bases, there was a span of 9 bases. The CDR3 is made up of 13 amino acids. Germline CDR1 is MNHEY and CDR2 is SMNVEV (reference sequence). The CDR3 sequence is CASSFGSRYEQYF. The CDR3 DNA sequence: TGTGCCAGCAGTTTCGGCAGTCGCTACGAGCAGTACTTC.

The sample holds many counts of this clonotype. V gene TRBV11-2 combines with J gene TRBJ2-3; 11 bases agree with TRBD2. Germline V CDR1 and CDR2: SGHAT, FQNNGV. V was pared by 6 bases and J by 5 bases, with 10 bases of the junction left unmatched. The CDR3 totals 16 residues. CDR3 in amino acids: CASSPSPLAGEDTQYF. CDR3 nucleotide sequence: TGTGCCAGCAGTCCCTCGCCACTAGCGGGAGAAGATACGCAGTATTTT.

This rearrangement joins TRBV5-1 to TRBJ2-7; D may correspond to TRBD1 or TRBD2 (6 bases each). The CDR3 covers 15 residues. The germline gives CDR1 SGHRS, CDR2 YFSETQ. Trimming left V 2 bases short and J 3 bases short, with 15 bases between. For the CDR3, the DNA is TGCGCCAGCAGCTTTGCGTGGGGGGCGGACTACGAGCAGTACTTC. Translation: CASSFAWGADYEQYF.

The chain uses TRBV2 and TRBJ2-2; D gene unclear. Germline lookup yields CDR1 SNHLY and CDR2 FYNNEI. V lost 4 bases to trimming and J lost 3 bases, with 9 bases between them. The CDR3 length is 14 residues. Written as DNA, the CDR3 is TGTGCCAGCAGTGTTACCGATGACACCGGGGAGCTGTTTTTT. It is translated as CASSVTDDTGELFF.

The chain joins TRBV7-9 to TRBJ1-2; D uncertain. Germline V gene data show CDR1 as SEHNR and CDR2 as FQNEAQ (reference sequence). The length of the CDR3 is 12 residues. Trimming cost V 8 bases and J 3 bases, with 10 bases left between them. The CDR3 DNA reads TGTGCCAGCGTCGGCAGAGACTATGGCTACACCTTC. It is translated as CASVGRDYGYTF.

The sample holds a few counts of this clonotype. The J gene is TRBJ1-1, the V gene TRBV7-2; 9 positions match TRBD1. Germline CDR1 is SGHTA and CDR2 is FQGNSA. CDR3 size: 17 residues. V lost 4 bases and J lost 3; bases outside the gene matches: 12. The CDR3, as DNA: TGTGCCAGCAGCTCTCCTGGGGGGACAGGGAAGGACACTGAAGCTTTCTTT. Protein product: CASSSPGGTGKDTEAFF.

J is TRBJ2-3 and V is TRBV6-6; 15 nucleotides match TRBD2. The CDR3 runs to 18 residues. CDR1 is MNHNY, CDR2 SVGAGI, per germline (reference sequence). The V gene end was trimmed by 0 bases and the J gene end by 4 bases; junction bases not matched to a gene: 5. The CDR3 here is CASSYSGLAGGLPDTQYF. CDR3 in DNA: TGTGCCAGCAGTTACTCAGGACTAGCGGGGGGGCTACCAGATACGCAGTATTTT.

V and J are TRBV7-6 and TRBJ2-5; no clear D. The CDR3 is made up of 16 amino acids. Germline lookup yields CDR1 SGHVS and CDR2 FNYEAQ. V was clipped by 2 bases and J by 3 bases, with 16 bases between them. CDR3 bases: TGTGCCAGCAGCTTAAGTCCCGGGCAGATTAAAGAGACCCAGTACTTC. This codes for CASSLSPGQIKETQYF.

This clonotype has only a few counts. The chain has TRBV5-5 and TRBJ2-7; the D call may be TRBD1 or TRBD2 (5 bases each). CDR1 is SGHKS, CDR2 YYEKEE, per germline (reference sequence). Trimming cost V 1 base and J 0 bases, with 8 bases left between them. This CDR3 region has 14 residues. CDR3 sequence: CASSLWDGSYEQYF. As DNA, the CDR3 is TGTGCCAGCAGCTTGTGGGACGGCTCCTACGAGCAGTACTTC.

The chain combines TRBV9 with TRBJ2-7, with 8 bases fitting TRBD1. The trim removed 4 bases at V and 3 bases at J, leaving 6 bases unmatched. CDR1 is SGDLS and CDR2 is YYNGEE in the germline V gene. This CDR3 is 14 amino acids long. The CDR3 nucleotides are TGTGCCAGCAGCCTCTCCGGGACAGGCTACGAGCAGTACTTC. Translated: CASSLSGTGYEQYF.

This rearrangement joins TRBV12-3 or TRBV12-4 to TRBJ2-1; D is unresolved. Trimming removed 7 bases from V and 8 bases from J, with 9 bases in between. The CDR3 totals 11 residues. The CDR3 region is CASKGIDEQFF. The CDR3 nucleotides read TGTGCCAGCAAGGGTATCGATGAGCAGTTCTTC.